In its sample, the clone carrying this T cell receptor beta chain was seen a few times. Its specificity is unknown. The CDR3 consists of 15 residues. Per germline, CDR1 LGHNA and CDR2 YNFKEQ. The V segment lost 4 bases and the J segment 4 bases; nucleotides outside the gene matches: 5. TCR alpha and TCR beta cDNA libraries carrying sample barcodes and UMIs were produced by 5'RACE using constant-segment primers. In TCRdb, the 5' RACE reads were re-called with MiXCR into one record per CDR3 protein. The table lists some 450,000 distinct CDR3 sequences, about a sixth of them singletons. The data derive from a study of T-cell memory formation after mild COVID-19. Looking at the study overall: Clusters of TCRs were largely donor specific.

Findings and caveats of the study: A second wave of clones peaked on day 37, and their SARS-CoV-2 specificity went unconfirmed.

This rearrangement joins TRBV4-2 to TRBJ2-5; 11 bases agree with TRBD1. The clonotype originates from a man between 18 and 29 years old who had mild COVID-19 (a few samples of this study predate the infection). Cell type and time point are not known. The material sequenced was PBMCs or a T cell subset sorted from them (not recorded which). CDR3 bases: TGTGCCAGCAGCCGCGGGGACAGGGGGAGAGAGACCCAGTACTTC. Its protein is CASSRGDRGRETQYF.